This entry describes one T cell receptor beta chain. Antigen unknown. This entry is derived from a study of early T cells in non-severe SARS-CoV-2 infection. Whole-study context: Sequencing used unsorted whole-blood bulk RNA, so chains lack pairing.

Molecules of cDNA were individually given unique molecular identifiers that were attached to them. Each CDR3 protein gets one entry after TCRdb re-called the 5' RACE reads with MiXCR. The table shows about 86,000 distinct CDR3 sequences, with 13% to 15% occurring only once. Findings and caveats of the study: VDJdb-based matching was biased toward anti-spike CD8 responses and missed private and CD4 specificities.

The CDR3 covers 15 residues. Germline V gene data show CDR1 as SEHNR and CDR2 as FQNEAQ (reference sequence). V gave up 0 bases and J gave up 10 bases, with 16 bases separating them. The receptor was isolated from an adult who was a healthcare worker with PCR-confirmed SARS-CoV-2 infection or an uninfected control (not recorded which). Material: whole blood. The chain is built from TRBV7-9 and TRBJ2-1; D is possibly TRBD2 (6 bases). CDR3 bases: TGTGCCAGCAGCTTAGCGGAGGGACCAAGCAACGAGCAGTTCTTC. This sequence encodes CASSLAEGPSNEQFF.